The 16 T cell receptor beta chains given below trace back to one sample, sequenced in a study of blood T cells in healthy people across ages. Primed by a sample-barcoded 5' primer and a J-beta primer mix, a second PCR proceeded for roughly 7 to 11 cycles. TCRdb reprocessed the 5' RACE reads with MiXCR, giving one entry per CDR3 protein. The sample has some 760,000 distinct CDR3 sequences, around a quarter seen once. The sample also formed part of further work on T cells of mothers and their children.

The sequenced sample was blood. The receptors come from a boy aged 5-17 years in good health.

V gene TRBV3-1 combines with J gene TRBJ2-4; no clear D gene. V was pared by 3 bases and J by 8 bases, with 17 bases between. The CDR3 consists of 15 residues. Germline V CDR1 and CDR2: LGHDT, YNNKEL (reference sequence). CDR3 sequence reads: CASSQWYRGWDIQYF. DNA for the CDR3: TGTGCCAGCAGCCAGTGGTATCGCGGCTGGGACATTCAGTACTTC.

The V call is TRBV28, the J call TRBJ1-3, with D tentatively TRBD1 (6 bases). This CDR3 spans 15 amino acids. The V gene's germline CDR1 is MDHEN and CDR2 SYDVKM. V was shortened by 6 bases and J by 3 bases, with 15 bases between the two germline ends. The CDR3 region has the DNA TGTGCCAGCAGGCCGTGGGGGGGGCTTGGAAACACCATATATTTT. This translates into CASRPWGGLGNTIYF.

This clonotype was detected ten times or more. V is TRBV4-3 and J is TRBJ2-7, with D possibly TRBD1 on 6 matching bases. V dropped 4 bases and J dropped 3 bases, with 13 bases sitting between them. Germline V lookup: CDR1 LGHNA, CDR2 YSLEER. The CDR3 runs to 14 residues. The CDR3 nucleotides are TGCGCCAGCAGCCTCACATTAGGGGGCTACGAGCAGTACTTC. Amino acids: CASSLTLGGYEQYF.

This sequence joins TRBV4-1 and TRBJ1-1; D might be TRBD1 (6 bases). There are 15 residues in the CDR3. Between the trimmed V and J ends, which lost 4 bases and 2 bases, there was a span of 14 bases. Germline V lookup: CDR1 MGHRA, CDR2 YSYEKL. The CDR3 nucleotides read TGCGCCAGCAGCCTGATTCGGACAGACAACACTGAAGCTTTCTTT. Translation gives CASSLIRTDNTEAFF.

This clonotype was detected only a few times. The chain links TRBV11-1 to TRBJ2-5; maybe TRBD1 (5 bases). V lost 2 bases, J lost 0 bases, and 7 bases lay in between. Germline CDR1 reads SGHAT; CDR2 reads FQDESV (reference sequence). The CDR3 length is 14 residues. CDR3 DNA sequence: TGTGCCAGCAGCTTAAAGGGGTACCAAGAGACCCAGTACTTC. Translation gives CASSLKGYQETQYF.

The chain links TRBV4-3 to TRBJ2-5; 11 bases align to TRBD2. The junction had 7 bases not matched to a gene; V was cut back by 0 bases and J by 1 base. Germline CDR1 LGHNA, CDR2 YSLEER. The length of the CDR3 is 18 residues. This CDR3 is CASSQDGASGRPQETQYF. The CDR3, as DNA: TGCGCCAGCAGCCAAGATGGGGCTAGCGGGAGGCCCCAAGAGACCCAGTACTTC.

The CDR3 sequence: CASSVSNGELFF. The CDR3 DNA sequence: TGTGCCAGCAGCGTATCTAACGGGGAGCTGTTTTTT. The chain uses TRBV9 and TRBJ2-2, with unresolved D. V lost 1 base and J 7 bases, leaving 5 bases between the germline ends. This CDR3 contains 12 residues. Germline CDR1 reads SGDLS; CDR2 reads YYNGEE. The entire variable domain, with the rest obtained from reference TRBV9 and TRBJ2-2, is as follows: DSGVTQTPKHLITATGQRVTLRCSPRSGDLSVYWYQQSLDQGLQFLIQYYNGEERAKGNILERFSAQQFPDLHSELNLSSLELGDSALYFCASSVSNGELFFGEGSRLTVL.

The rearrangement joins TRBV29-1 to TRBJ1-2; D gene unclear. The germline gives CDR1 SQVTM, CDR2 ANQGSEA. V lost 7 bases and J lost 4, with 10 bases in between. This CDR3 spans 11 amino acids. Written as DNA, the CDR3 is TGCAGCGCTCTACATAGCTATGGCTACACCTTC. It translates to CSALHSYGYTF.

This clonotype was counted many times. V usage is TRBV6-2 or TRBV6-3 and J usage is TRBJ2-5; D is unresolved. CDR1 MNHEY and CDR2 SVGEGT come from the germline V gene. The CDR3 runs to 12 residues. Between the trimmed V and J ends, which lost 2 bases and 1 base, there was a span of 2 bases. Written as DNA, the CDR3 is TGTGCCAGCAGTTACGGCCAAGAGACCCAGTACTTC. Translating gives CASSYGQETQYF.

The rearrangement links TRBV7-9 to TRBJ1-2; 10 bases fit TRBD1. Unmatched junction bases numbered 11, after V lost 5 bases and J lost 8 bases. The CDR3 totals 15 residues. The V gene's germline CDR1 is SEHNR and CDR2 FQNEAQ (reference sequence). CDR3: CASSPRQGAVYGYTF. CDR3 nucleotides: TGTGCCAGCAGCCCCCGACAGGGGGCGGTCTACGGCTACACCTTC.

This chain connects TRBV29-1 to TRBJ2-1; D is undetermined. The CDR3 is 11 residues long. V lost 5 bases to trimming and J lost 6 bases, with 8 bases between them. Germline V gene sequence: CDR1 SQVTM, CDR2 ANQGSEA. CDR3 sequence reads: CSVSTSNEQFF. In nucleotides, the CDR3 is TGCAGCGTTTCGACTTCCAATGAGCAGTTCTTC.

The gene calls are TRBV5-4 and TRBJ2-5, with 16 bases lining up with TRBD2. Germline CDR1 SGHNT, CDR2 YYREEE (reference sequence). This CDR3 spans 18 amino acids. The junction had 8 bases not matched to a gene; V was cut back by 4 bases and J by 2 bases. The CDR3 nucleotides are TGTGCCAGCAGCCGTAATCCGGGACTAGCGGGAGGGCAAGAGACCCAGTACTTC. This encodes CASSRNPGLAGGQETQYF.

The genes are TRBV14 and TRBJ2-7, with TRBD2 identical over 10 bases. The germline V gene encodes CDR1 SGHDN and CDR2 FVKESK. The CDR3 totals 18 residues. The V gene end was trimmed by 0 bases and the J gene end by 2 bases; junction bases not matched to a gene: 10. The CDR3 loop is CASSQDLGGLAGAYEQYF. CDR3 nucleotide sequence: TGTGCCAGCAGCCAAGATCTCGGGGGGCTAGCGGGAGCCTACGAGCAGTACTTC.

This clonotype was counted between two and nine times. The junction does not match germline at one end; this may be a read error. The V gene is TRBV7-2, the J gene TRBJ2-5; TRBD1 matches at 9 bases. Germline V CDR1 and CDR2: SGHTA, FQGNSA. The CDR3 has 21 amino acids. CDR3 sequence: CAGSSKRTGTGQGWRRKTQYF. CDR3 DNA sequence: TGTGCCGGCAGCTCCAAGCGCACCGGGACAGGGCAGGGATGGAGGCGTAAGACCCAGTACTTC.

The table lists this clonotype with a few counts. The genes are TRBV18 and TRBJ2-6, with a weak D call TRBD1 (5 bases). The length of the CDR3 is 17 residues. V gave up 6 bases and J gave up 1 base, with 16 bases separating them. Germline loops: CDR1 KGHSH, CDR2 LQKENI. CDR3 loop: CASSPTGDGSGANVLTF. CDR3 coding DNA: TGTGCCAGCTCCCCTACAGGTGATGGTTCTGGGGCCAACGTCCTGACTTTC.

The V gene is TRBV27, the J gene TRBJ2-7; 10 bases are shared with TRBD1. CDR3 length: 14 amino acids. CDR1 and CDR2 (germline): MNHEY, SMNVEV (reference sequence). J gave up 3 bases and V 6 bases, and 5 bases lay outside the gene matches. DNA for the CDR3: TGTGCCAGCAGCCGGGACAGGGGTAACTACGAGCAGTACTTC. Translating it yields CASSRDRGNYEQYF.